These T cell receptor beta chains were read from a single sample in a study of T cell changes during pregnancy in multiple sclerosis. The protocol was immunoSEQ multiplex PCR, while the TCRdb copy is restricted to in-frame clones and leaves out a portion. The repertoire holds about 67,000 clones, with about nine tenths as singletons. Source: peripheral blood, taken in the second trimester of pregnancy. Receptors originate from a female donor in good health, enrolled as a control in a pregnancy study. The CDR3 runs from the conserved cysteine through the conserved F or W. D genes are given only for firm matches. Expanded clones get a size class; other rows say once, few or many, or leave the size out.

D gene,clone size,V gene,J gene,CDR3 DNA,CDR3 protein
TRBD1,NA,TRBV28,TRBJ1-2,TGTGCCAGCAGTTCACAGGGGGCAGGGGTCTATGGCTACACCTTC,CASSSQGAGVYGYTF
NA,NA,TRBV27,TRBJ2-3,TGTGCCAGCAGTTGGCAGGCGGGAATTATTCTAGCCGGGGAGTATTTT,CASSWQAGIILAGEYF
NA,NA,TRBV28,TRBJ2-1,TGTGCCAGCAGTTTATCAAGAGCGTACAATGAGCAGTTCTTC,CASSLSRAYNEQFF
NA,NA,TRBV11-1,TRBJ2-1,TGTGCCAGCAGCACAGAGTTCTCTATCAATGAGCAGTTCTTC,CASSTEFSINEQFF
NA,NA,TRBV30,TRBJ2-2,TGTGCCGCCACCCGCCCAGCGAACACCGGGGAGCTGTTTTTT,CAATRPANTGELFF
TRBD1,NA,TRBV27,TRBJ1-3,TGTGCCAGCAGTTTTTCGGACAGGGTGGGAAACACCATATATTTT,CASSFSDRVGNTIYF
NA,NA,TRBV23-1,TRBJ1-2,TGCGCCAGCAGTCTGCGAGGGACACGCACCTTC,CASSLRGTRTF
TRBD1,NA,TRBV27,TRBJ2-1,TGTGCCAGCAGTTTCGCGGGACAGGGGGTGCAGGAGCAGTTCTTC,CASSFAGQGVQEQFF
NA,NA,TRBV7-9,TRBJ2-5,TGTGCCAGCAGCTTAGCACAGGGAGCCCAAGAGACCCAGTACTTC,CASSLAQGAQETQYF
NA,once,TRBV6-1,TRBJ2-5,TGTGCCAGCAGTGAAGCTCCGGGGAGTGGCCAGTACTTC,CASSEAPGSGQYF
NA,NA,TRBV28,TRBJ2-7,TGTGCCAGCAGTTTACGCGGGGCAGGTACGAGGCAGTACTTC,CASSLRGAGTRQYF
TRBD2,NA,TRBV4-2,TRBJ2-3,TGTGCCAGCAGCCAAGATATGGGGGGGGAATGGGATACGCAGTATTTT,CASSQDMGGEWDTQYF
NA,NA,TRBV18,TRBJ2-5,TGTGCCAGCTCCCCCGGGACTTCAGAGACCCAGTACTTC,CASSPGTSETQYF
NA,NA,TRBV15,TRBJ2-5,TGTGCCACCAGCAGAGAAGGGGGAGGGAGGGAGACCCAGTACTTC,CATSREGGGRETQYF
TRBD2,NA,TRBV30,TRBJ2-7,TGTGCCTGGAGCGGGAGGGCCTCGGGCGAGCAGTACTTC,CAWSGRASGEQYF
TRBD2,NA,TRBV6-5,TRBJ2-1,TGTGCCAGCAGTTACATGGCGGGGGTGACGAATGAGCAGTTCTTC,CASSYMAGVTNEQFF
TRBD1,once,TRBV5-4,TRBJ1-4,TGTGCCAGCAGCACCCCGGGACAGGGGCCAGAAAAACTGTTTTTT,CASSTPGQGPEKLFF
NA,NA,TRBV5-4,TRBJ1-1,TGTGCCAGCAGCTCTTCAGACACTGAAGCTTTCTTT,CASSSSDTEAFF
NA,NA,TRBV5-4,TRBJ2-7,TGTGCCAGCGGATCTACGGGGAAGGAAGGGTACGGCTACGAGCAGTACTTC,CASGSTGKEGYGYEQYF
NA,NA,TRBV2,TRBJ2-2,TGTGCCAGCAGTATACAGGTCACCGGGGAGCTGTTTTTT,CASSIQVTGELFF
TRBD2,once,TRBV7-2,TRBJ2-3,TGTGCCAGCAGCTTATGGGGTCAGGGAGGGGATACGCAGTATTTT,CASSLWGQGGDTQYF
NA,NA,TRBV5-4,TRBJ1-1,TGTGCCAGCAGCTTGTGGGGCGGAAGGGGGACTGAAGCTTTCTTT,CASSLWGGRGTEAFF
TRBD1,NA,TRBV6-6,TRBJ1-2,TGTGCCAGCAGTTCCCCGGACAGGGCAGGGAACTATGGCTACACCTTC,CASSSPDRAGNYGYTF
NA,NA,TRBV5-8,TRBJ1-2,TGTGCCAGCAGCTTCGGGGGAAGCTACACCTTC,CASSFGGSYTF
TRBD1,NA,TRBV7-2,TRBJ1-2,TGTGCCAGCAGCTTAGCCGGACAGGGGCTTAACTATGGCTACACCTTC,CASSLAGQGLNYGYTF
NA,once,TRBV5-6,TRBJ1-4,TGTGCCAGCAGCTTGGGGACAAGTAGTAATGAAAAACTGTTTTTT,CASSLGTSSNEKLFF
NA,NA,TRBV7-8,TRBJ1-4,TGTGCCAGCAGCTTAGAGGGAGACAGGATGGGAGAAAAACTGTTTTTT,CASSLEGDRMGEKLFF
NA,NA,TRBV5-1,TRBJ2-1,TGCGCCAGCAGCCGCGGTGCGCGCTTCGGCAATGAGCAGTTCTTC,CASSRGARFGNEQFF
NA,once,TRBV2,TRBJ2-1,TGTGCCAGCAGCCTGGGACTCTACAATGAGCAGTTCTTC,CASSLGLYNEQFF
TRBD1,once,TRBV6-1,TRBJ1-2,TGTGCCAGCACGACAGGGGAAGCGTATGGCTACACCTTC,CASTTGEAYGYTF
NA,NA,TRBV11-2,TRBJ2-3,TGTGCCAGCAGCTTTACTTGGACAGATACGCAGTATTTT,CASSFTWTDTQYF
NA,NA,TRBV18,TRBJ2-1,TGTGCCAGCTCACGGGGGGAAGGCGGAGAGCAGTTCTTC,CASSRGEGGEQFF
TRBD2,NA,TRBV27,TRBJ2-7,TGTGCCAGCACTCTGACTAGCGGGGCCTACGAGCAGTACTTC,CASTLTSGAYEQYF
NA,NA,TRBV29-1,TRBJ2-7,TGCAGCGTTGAAGATCAAACAGCGGGTCATATCTACGAGCAGTACTTC,CSVEDQTAGHIYEQYF
TRBD1,NA,TRBV7-3,TRBJ2-1,TGTGCCAGCAGTAAGGGACAGGGGGGTAATGAGCAGTTCTTC,CASSKGQGGNEQFF
NA,NA,TRBV7-8,TRBJ2-5,TGTGCCAGCAGCTTAGCGCCTATTAGGAGGGTATATGAGACCCAGTACTTC,CASSLAPIRRVYETQYF
TRBD2,NA,TRBV19,TRBJ2-7,TGTGCCAGTAGACACCACGGGCGGGGACTAGCGGGAGTGGCTAGAGGGTACGAGCAGTACTTC,CASRHHGRGLAGVARGYEQYF
TRBD2,NA,TRBV28,TRBJ2-1,TGTGCCAGCAGACCCCCCCTGGGGGGGAATGAGCAGTTCTTC,CASRPPLGGNEQFF
NA,NA,TRBV4-3,TRBJ1-4,TGCGCCAGCAGCCAAGATATGCAGGTTGGGGAAAAACTGTTTTTT,CASSQDMQVGEKLFF
NA,NA,TRBV15,TRBJ1-2,TGTGCCACCAGCAGCGAGGGCAGGTCCTATGGCTACACCTTC,CATSSEGRSYGYTF
TRBD1,NA,TRBV5-6,TRBJ1-1,TGTGCCAGCAGCTTAAACAGGGGAACTGAAGCTTTCTTT,CASSLNRGTEAFF
TRBD1,NA,TRBV10-3,TRBJ2-7,TGTGCCATCAGCCTCGGGACAGAAGCGTACGAGCAGTACTTC,CAISLGTEAYEQYF
NA,NA,TRBV21-1,TRBJ1-3,TGTGCCAGCAGCAAAGCGCTACTTGGGGGGACGCAATATCGGACCTCTAGCTCTGGAAACACCATATATTTT,CASSKALLGGTQYRTSSSGNTIYF
TRBD1,NA,TRBV30,TRBJ2-7,TGTGCCTGGAGCATAGGACAGGGAGGATATGAGCAGTACTTC,CAWSIGQGGYEQYF
NA,NA,TRBV6-5,TRBJ2-7,TGTGCCAGCAGCCGACAGCCATTAAGCTCCTACGAGCAGTACTTC,CASSRQPLSSYEQYF
NA,once,TRBV2,TRBJ1-1,TGTGCCAGCGGCAGGGGTGGGTATGAAGCTTTCTTT,CASGRGGYEAFF
NA,once,TRBV7-2,TRBJ2-7,TGTGCCAGCCTTACGGTGGGACTGGAAGTCACTCCGTACTTC,CASLTVGLEVTPYF
TRBD2,NA,TRBV7-2,TRBJ2-1,TGTGCCAGCAGCGTATGGGCGGGCGGGAGCTACAATGAGCAGTTCTTC,CASSVWAGGSYNEQFF
NA,NA,TRBV18,TRBJ1-1,TGTGCCAGTCGCCTACGGAACACTGAAGCTTTCTTT,CASRLRNTEAFF
TRBD2,NA,TRBV4-2,TRBJ2-3,TGTGCCAGCAGCCAAGACAGAGCGGGAGCTTCATTCCGAACAGATACGCAGTATTTT,CASSQDRAGASFRTDTQYF
TRBD2,NA,TRBV2,TRBJ2-1,TGTGCCAGCAGTGAGCGGGGGGAGCGCGAGCAGTTCTTC,CASSERGEREQFF
TRBD1,NA,TRBV27,TRBJ1-4,TGTGCCAGCCTCGGACAGGGGGCGGGCGAAAAACTGTTTTTT,CASLGQGAGEKLFF
TRBD1,once,TRBV11-2,TRBJ1-1,TGTGCCAGCAGCTTAAATCCCGGGACAGGGAGGGCTGAAGCTTTCTTT,CASSLNPGTGRAEAFF